Given below is one T cell receptor (beta chain) in context. Its antigen is unidentified. Total RNA was extracted at no less than 6 micrograms per sample. These data originate in a study of blood T cells in healthy people across ages. Background on the study: About one barcoded TCR beta cDNA was captured per two T cells. Study-wide results and limits: Unsorted PBMCs ruled out conclusive naive versus antigen-experienced comparison. Higher diversity, along with more naive CD4+ cells, distinguished long-lived donors from aged donors.

V was pared by 2 bases and J by 5 bases, with 8 bases between. From germline, CDR1 is SGDLS and CDR2 YYNGEE. The CDR3 covers 13 residues. Primed by a sample-barcoded 5' primer and a J-beta primer mix, a second PCR proceeded for about 7 to 11 cycles. One entry per CDR3 protein results from TCRdb running MiXCR on the 5' RACE reads. The table lists 1.5 million to 2 million distinct CDR3 sequences, 28% of them singletons. The specimen was blood. The receptor comes from a woman aged 25 to 39 in good health. The chain combines TRBV9 with TRBJ2-1; maybe TRBD2 (6 bases). CDR3 sequence: CASSVGGNNEQFF. CDR3 bases: TGTGCCAGCAGCGTCGGAGGGAACAATGAGCAGTTCTTC.